This T cell receptor (beta chain) is from a study of response to subunit inactivated influenza vaccine. Overall study results and limits: After each seasonal influenza vaccination, few new T cells are recruited, the authors suggested.

This clonotype was counted between two and nine times. Its antigen is not known. Germline CDR1 SGDLS, CDR2 YYNGEE. Trimming took off 2 bases at V and 5 bases at J, with 11 bases between the two ends. The CDR3 is 13 amino acids. TCRdb re-called the RT-PCR reads with MiXCR, one entry per CDR3 protein. The sample comprises hundreds of thousands of distinct CDR3 sequences, 12% to 15% of which are singletons, and less than 8.5% rests with the top ten. The starting material was PBMCs from blood, obtained about 14 days before vaccination. The rearrangement links TRBV9 to TRBJ2-7; D is uncertain. This sequence originates from a man aged 45 to 65 who received an inactivated influenza vaccine. The CDR3 spells CASSVSPTDEQYF. CDR3 sequence (DNA): TGTGCCAGCAGCGTCAGCCCCACAGACGAGCAGTACTTC.